This T cell receptor (beta chain) was identified during a study of T cells expressing NK-cell markers. The study, taken as a whole, reports: Expanded NKG2C+ T cell clones had unclear HCMV specificity. About six donors carried dominant NKG2C+ clonotypes that made up roughly 1.0-7.0% of their CD8+ T cells.

The length of the CDR3 is 15 residues. The germline V gene has CDR1 SGHDN and CDR2 FVKESK. Note on this clonotype: What it recognizes is unknown.

TCRdb re-called the 5' RACE reads, yielding one record per CDR3 amino acid sequence without DNA. This sample's table reports approximately 380,000 distinct CDR3 sequences. The sequenced sample consisted of blood T cells: a sorted CD56 or NKG2C T cell subset, CD4+ or CD8+ T cells, or bulk PBMC T cells (not recorded which). The TCR comes from a man aged 18 to 69 in good health. This sequence joins TRBV14 and TRBJ2-7; TCRdb designates TRBD2, a call that cannot be tested without DNA. The CDR3 loop reads CASSQELAGSYEQYF.